Listed below are T cell receptor beta chains from one sample, sequenced in a study of blood T cell repertoires in COVID-19. Sequencing used immunoSEQ multiplex PCR; TCRdb keeps in-frame clones, though not all of them. In the table there are around 200,000 clones, around 84% of which are singletons. Sequenced material: peripheral blood. The receptor set was obtained from a man in his forties with active or convalescent COVID-19. The CDR3 runs from the conserved cysteine through the conserved F or W. Each record gives: D gene, V gene, clone size, J gene, CDR3 protein, CDR3 DNA. The D gene is left open where the match is weak. Size tells how often a clone was seen (once, few, many) or the class of an expanded clone, and some rows leave it out.

d_gene: NA; v_gene: TRBV2; abundance: NA; j_gene: TRBJ1-2; CDR3aa: CASSGGTPRGYGYTF; CDR3nt: TGTGCCAGCAGTGGCGGGACCCCCCGTGGCTATGGCTACACCTTC
d_gene: TRBD1; v_gene: TRBV2; abundance: NA; j_gene: TRBJ2-1; CDR3aa: CASSSGTVGYDEQFF; CDR3nt: TGTGCCAGCAGTTCCGGGACAGTTGGCTACGATGAGCAGTTCTTC
d_gene: TRBD1; v_gene: TRBV28; abundance: NA; j_gene: TRBJ1-6; CDR3aa: CASSHRDRGLSPLHF; CDR3nt: TGTGCCAGCAGTCACCGGGACAGGGGGCTTTCACCCCTCCACTTT
d_gene: NA; v_gene: TRBV5-4; abundance: NA; j_gene: TRBJ1-1; CDR3aa: CASSFSGSNTEAFF; CDR3nt: TGTGCCAGCAGCTTCTCCGGGTCCAACACTGAAGCTTTCTTT
d_gene: NA; v_gene: TRBV10-3; abundance: NA; j_gene: TRBJ2-5; CDR3aa: CAISVEGKETQYF; CDR3nt: TGTGCCATCAGTGTGGAGGGGAAAGAGACCCAGTACTTC
d_gene: NA; v_gene: TRBV5-5; abundance: NA; j_gene: TRBJ2-1; CDR3aa: CASSPGKDEQFF; CDR3nt: TGTGCCAGCAGCCCAGGAAAGGATGAGCAGTTCTTC
d_gene: TRBD2; v_gene: TRBV4-3; abundance: NA; j_gene: TRBJ2-3; CDR3aa: CASSHTPARGGPDTQYF; CDR3nt: TGCGCCAGCAGCCATACGCCAGCCCGGGGGGGCCCAGATACGCAGTATTTT
d_gene: TRBD1; v_gene: TRBV14; abundance: NA; j_gene: TRBJ2-3; CDR3aa: CASSPLQGMGSDTQYF; CDR3nt: TGTGCCAGCAGCCCCCTACAGGGGATGGGGTCAGATACGCAGTATTTT
d_gene: NA; v_gene: TRBV7-8; abundance: NA; j_gene: TRBJ1-2; CDR3aa: CASSLGSSLYGYTF; CDR3nt: TGTGCCAGCAGCTTAGGTTCGTCCCTCTATGGCTACACCTTC
d_gene: NA; v_gene: TRBV15; abundance: NA; j_gene: TRBJ2-6; CDR3aa: CATSSQGPLSGANVLTF; CDR3nt: TGTGCCACCAGCTCGCAGGGCCCTCTCTCTGGGGCCAACGTCCTGACTTTC
d_gene: TRBD1; v_gene: TRBV11-2; abundance: NA; j_gene: TRBJ1-6; CDR3aa: CASSFGQGRNSPLHF; CDR3nt: TGTGCCAGCAGCTTCGGACAGGGCCGGAATTCACCCCTCCACTTT
d_gene: NA; v_gene: TRBV29-1; abundance: NA; j_gene: TRBJ1-4; CDR3aa: CSVDSYEKLFF; CDR3nt: TGCAGCGTGGACAGCTATGAAAAACTGTTTTTT
d_gene: NA; v_gene: TRBV4-1; abundance: NA; j_gene: TRBJ1-4; CDR3aa: CASSPGGLNEKLFF; CDR3nt: TGCGCCAGCAGCCCGGGTGGTCTTAATGAAAAACTGTTTTTT
d_gene: NA; v_gene: TRBV5-7; abundance: NA; j_gene: TRBJ2-5; CDR3aa: CASSPRWRRVKTQYF; CDR3nt: TGTGCCAGCAGCCCACGGTGGAGGAGGGTAAAGACCCAGTACTTC
d_gene: TRBD1; v_gene: TRBV3-1/TRBV3-2; abundance: NA; j_gene: TRBJ1-4; CDR3aa: CASNAGTANEKLFF; CDR3nt: TGTGCCAGCAACGCCGGGACAGCTAATGAAAAACTGTTTTTT
d_gene: TRBD1; v_gene: TRBV7-9; abundance: NA; j_gene: TRBJ1-4; CDR3aa: CASSKGTATNEKLFF; CDR3nt: TGTGCCAGCAGCAAGGGGACAGCAACTAATGAAAAACTGTTTTTT
d_gene: NA; v_gene: TRBV12-3/TRBV12-4; abundance: NA; j_gene: TRBJ1-4; CDR3aa: CASRGFGEKLFF; CDR3nt: TGTGCCAGCCGGGGGTTTGGTGAAAAACTGTTTTTT
d_gene: TRBD1; v_gene: TRBV30; abundance: NA; j_gene: TRBJ1-2; CDR3aa: CAWKNRGSTGYTF; CDR3nt: TGTGCCTGGAAGAACAGGGGGAGTACCGGCTACACCTTC
d_gene: TRBD2; v_gene: TRBV5-1; abundance: few; j_gene: TRBJ2-1; CDR3aa: CASRHRGGADEQFF; CDR3nt: TGCGCCAGCAGACACCGCGGGGGGGCCGATGAGCAGTTCTTC
d_gene: NA; v_gene: TRBV3-1/TRBV3-2; abundance: NA; j_gene: TRBJ1-1; CDR3aa: CASSRVGTLKYTEAFF; CDR3nt: TGTGCCAGCAGCCGGGTCGGGACACTTAAATACACTGAAGCTTTCTTT
d_gene: TRBD2; v_gene: TRBV5-1; abundance: NA; j_gene: TRBJ2-1; CDR3aa: CASSLAGTNNEQFF; CDR3nt: TGCGCCAGCAGCTTGGCCGGGACTAACAATGAGCAGTTCTTC
d_gene: NA; v_gene: TRBV6-5; abundance: NA; j_gene: TRBJ2-3; CDR3aa: CASKRGRDTDTQYF; CDR3nt: TGTGCCAGCAAGAGGGGGAGGGACACAGATACGCAGTATTTT
d_gene: TRBD2; v_gene: TRBV10-3; abundance: NA; j_gene: TRBJ2-3; CDR3aa: CAIRGTSGTDTQYF; CDR3nt: TGTGCCATCAGGGGGACTAGCGGCACAGATACGCAGTATTTT
d_gene: NA; v_gene: TRBV12-3/TRBV12-4; abundance: NA; j_gene: TRBJ1-1; CDR3aa: CASSLLREAFF; CDR3nt: TGTGCCAGCAGTTTACTTCGTGAAGCTTTCTTT
d_gene: NA; v_gene: TRBV30; abundance: NA; j_gene: TRBJ1-4; CDR3aa: CAWSHVLNEKLFF; CDR3nt: TGTGCCTGGAGCCACGTGCTAAATGAAAAACTGTTTTTT
d_gene: TRBD2; v_gene: TRBV19; abundance: NA; j_gene: TRBJ2-3; CDR3aa: CASSPGTTRTDTQYF; CDR3nt: TGTGCCAGTAGCCCCGGGACTACCCGCACAGATACGCAGTATTTT
d_gene: NA; v_gene: TRBV2; abundance: NA; j_gene: TRBJ1-4; CDR3aa: CASSEELLRLFF; CDR3nt: TGTGCCAGCAGTGAGGAGCTGTTAAGACTGTTTTTT
d_gene: NA; v_gene: TRBV10-3; abundance: once; j_gene: TRBJ2-2; CDR3aa: CAISERRVENTGELFF; CDR3nt: TGTGCCATCAGTGAGCGCCGGGTTGAGAACACCGGGGAGCTGTTTTTT